Below are 9 T cell receptor beta chains sequenced from a single sample in a study of T cell repertoires in cytomegalovirus infection. TCRdb used MiXCR to reprocess the reads, holding one entry per CDR3 protein. This repertoire shows about 52,000 distinct CDR3 sequences, roughly a fifth found once; its top ten account for just under 80%. Their cognate antigens are unknown. Here the sequenced sample was CD8+ T cells from cultured PBMCs, taken from culture after CMV antigen stimulation. These receptors all come from a human donor in good health (CMV status not recorded). Some clones in this sample may be carry-over from other donors' samples.

The J gene is TRBJ1-5, the V gene TRBV7-8, with 10 bases lining up with TRBD1. This CDR3 contains 15 residues. J lost 4 bases, V lost 3 bases, and 3 bases had no gene match. CDR1 and CDR2 from the germline V gene are SGHVS and FQNEAQ. CDR3 nucleotide sequence: TGTGCCAGCAGCTTTTCGGGACAGGGGAATCAGCCCCAGCATTTT. Protein sequence: CASSFSGQGNQPQHF.

This clonotype was seen a handful of times. The chain uses TRBV12-3 or TRBV12-4 and TRBJ2-1, with D tentatively TRBD1 or TRBD2 (5 bases each). CDR3 length equals 12 residues. Trimming took off 6 bases at V and 10 bases at J, with 13 bases between the two ends. The CDR3 DNA reads TGTGCCAGCAGCCCGAGGGCAGGGGAGCAGTTCTTC. This translates into CASSPRAGEQFF.

V gene TRBV28 combines with J gene TRBJ1-2, with D uncertain. There are 13 residues in the CDR3. Per germline, CDR1 MDHEN and CDR2 SYDVKM. Trimming took 3 bases from V and 8 from J, leaving 13 bases between them. Here the CDR3 reads CASSFGRTRGYTF. CDR3 DNA: TGTGCCAGCAGTTTTGGCAGGACCCGGGGCTACACCTTC.

This clonotype occurred a few times. The rearrangement joins TRBV11-2 to TRBJ2-7; possibly TRBD1 for D (6 bases). With 2 bases removed from V and 5 bases from J, the gap between germline ends came to 13 bases. There are 14 residues in the CDR3. Germline values: CDR1 SGHAT, CDR2 FQNNGV. Written as DNA, the CDR3 is TGTGCCAGCAGCTTAACACAGGGCAACCACGAGCAGTACTTC. It encodes CASSLTQGNHEQYF.

The V call is TRBV4-1, the J call TRBJ2-1, with 8 nucleotides matching TRBD2. The germline V gene encodes CDR1 MGHRA and CDR2 YSYEKL. V gave up 4 bases and J gave up 0 bases; unmatched junction bases: 20. The CDR3 consists of 21 residues. As DNA, the CDR3 is TGCGCCAGCAGCCCCCTCGGATCTAGCGGGCCCGCCTCGAACTCCTACAATGAGCAGTTCTTC. It translates to CASSPLGSSGPASNSYNEQFF.

The genes are TRBV7-6 and TRBJ2-3; D is ambiguous. Looked up from germline, CDR1 is SGHVS and CDR2 is FNYEAQ. V was clipped by 0 bases and J by 6 bases, with 10 bases between them. The length of the CDR3 is 14 residues. CDR3 region: CASSLAGPEDTQYF. The CDR3 DNA reads TGTGCCAGCAGCTTAGCCGGGCCCGAGGATACGCAGTATTTT. Variable domain in full (rest from reference TRBV7-6 and TRBJ2-3): GAGVSQSPRYKVTKRGQDVALRCDPISGHVSLYWYRQALGQGPEFLTYFNYEAQQDKSGLPNDRFSAERPEGSISTLTIQRTEQRDSAMYRCASSLAGPEDTQYFGPGTRLTVL.

The V gene is TRBV15, the J gene TRBJ2-5; perhaps TRBD2 as D (6 bases). Germline CDR1 is LNHNV and CDR2 is YYDKDF (reference sequence). CDR3 length: 14 residues. V lost 0 bases and J lost 7, with 12 bases in between. The CDR3 nucleotides read TGTGCCACCAGCAGAGAGTTCGGGGGTGGGACCCAGTACTTC. It encodes CATSREFGGGTQYF.

This chain connects TRBV7-8 to TRBJ2-3; 11 bases align to TRBD2. CDR3 length: 16 amino acids. The V segment lost 4 bases and the J segment 3 bases; nucleotides outside the gene matches: 6. The V gene's germline CDR1 is SGHVS and CDR2 FQNEAQ. CDR3 bases: TGTGCCAGCAGCTCTAGTAGCGGGGGGGCAACAGATACGCAGTATTTT. This encodes CASSSSSGGATDTQYF. The whole variable domain, remainder taken from reference TRBV7-8 and TRBJ2-3, is GAGVSQSPRYKVAKRGQDVALRCDPISGHVSLFWYQQALGQGPEFLTYFQNEAQLDKSGLPSDRFFAERPEGSVSTLKIQRTQQEDSAVYLCASSSSSGGATDTQYFGPGTRLTVL.

This clonotype has ten or more counts. The chain is built from TRBV7-9 and TRBJ1-2; D ambiguous. Germline V CDR1 and CDR2: SEHNR, FQNEAQ (reference sequence). The CDR3 contains 15 residues. V lost 7 bases and J lost 3, with 18 bases in between. The CDR3: CASTRPSGPDYGYTF. CDR3 bases: TGTGCCAGCACCAGACCGTCAGGCCCAGACTATGGCTACACCTTC.